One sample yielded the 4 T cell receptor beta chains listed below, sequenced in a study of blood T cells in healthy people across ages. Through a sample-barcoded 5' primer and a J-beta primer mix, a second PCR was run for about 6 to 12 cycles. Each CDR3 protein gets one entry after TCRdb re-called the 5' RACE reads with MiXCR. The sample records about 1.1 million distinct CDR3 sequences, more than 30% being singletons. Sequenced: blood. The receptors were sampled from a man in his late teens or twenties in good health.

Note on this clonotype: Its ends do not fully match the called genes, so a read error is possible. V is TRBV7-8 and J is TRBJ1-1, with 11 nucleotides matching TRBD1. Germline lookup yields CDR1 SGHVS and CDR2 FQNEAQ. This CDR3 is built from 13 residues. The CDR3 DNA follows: TGTGCCAGCAGCCCGGGACAGGGGGATGAAACTTTCTTT. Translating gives CASSPGQGDETFF.

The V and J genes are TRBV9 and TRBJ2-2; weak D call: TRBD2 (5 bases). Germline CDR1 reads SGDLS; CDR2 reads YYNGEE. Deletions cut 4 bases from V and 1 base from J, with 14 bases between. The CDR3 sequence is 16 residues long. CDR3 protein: CASSTTGRGNTGELFF. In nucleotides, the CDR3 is TGTGCCAGCAGCACGACGGGGAGAGGGAACACCGGGGAGCTGTTTTTT.

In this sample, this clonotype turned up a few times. The DNA for the CDR3 is TGTGCCAGCTCACCACCGGCAGTGAACACTGAAGCTTTCTTT. It translates to CASSPPAVNTEAFF. The J gene is TRBJ1-1, the V gene TRBV18; D uncertain. V dropped 0 bases and J dropped 0 bases, with 5 bases sitting between them. The CDR3 length is 14 residues. Per germline, CDR1 KGHSH and CDR2 LQKENI.

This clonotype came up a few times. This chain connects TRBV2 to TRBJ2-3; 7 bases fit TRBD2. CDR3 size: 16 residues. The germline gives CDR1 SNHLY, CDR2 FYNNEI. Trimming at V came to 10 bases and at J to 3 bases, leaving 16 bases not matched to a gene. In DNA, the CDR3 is TGTGCCAACCCCATCGAGCGGGGACCGGCTACAGATACGCAGTATTTT. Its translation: CANPIERGPATDTQYF.